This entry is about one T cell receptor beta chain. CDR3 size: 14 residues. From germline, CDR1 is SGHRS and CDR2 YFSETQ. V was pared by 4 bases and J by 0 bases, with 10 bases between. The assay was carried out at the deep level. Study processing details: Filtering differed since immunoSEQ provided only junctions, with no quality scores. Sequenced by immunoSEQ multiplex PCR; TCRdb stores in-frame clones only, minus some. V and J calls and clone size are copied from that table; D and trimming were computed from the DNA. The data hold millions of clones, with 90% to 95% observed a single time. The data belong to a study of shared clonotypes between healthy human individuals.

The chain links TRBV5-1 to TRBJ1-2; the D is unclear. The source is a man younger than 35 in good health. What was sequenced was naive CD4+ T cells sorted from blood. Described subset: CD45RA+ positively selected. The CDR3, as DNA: TGCGCCAGCAGCCCCCCGAGTGCTAACTATGGCTACACCTTC. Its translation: CASSPPSANYGYTF.